This entry features one TCR beta chain sequence. The CDR3 length is 15 residues. The germline gives CDR1 SNHLY, CDR2 FYNNEI. Trimming took off 1 base at V and 5 bases at J, with 12 bases between the two ends. Use of 60 Vbeta and 13 Jbeta primers characterized the PCR. The assay was immunoSEQ multiplex PCR, and TCRdb's table has in-frame clones only and misses some. In the table there are a few hundred thousand clones, around 79% of which are singletons. The sample belongs to a study of cytomegalovirus exposure and HLA in healthy donors. The sequencing input was PBMCs. The TCR sequence derives from a girl aged 2 to 10 in good health and CMV-seronegative. The chain couples TRBV2 to TRBJ1-5; no clear D. The CDR3 loop reads CASSEDMRDDQPQHF. CDR3 nucleotides: TGTGCCAGCAGTGAAGATATGAGGGATGATCAGCCCCAGCATTTT.